A selection of T cell receptor beta chains follows, all from one sample in a study of cytomegalovirus exposure and HLA in healthy donors. Libraries were prepared by immunoSEQ multiplex PCR; TCRdb keeps only in-frame clonotypes and omits some of them. The sample includes hundreds of thousands of clones, more than 75% of them seen just once. The specimen sequenced was PBMCs. The receptors shown here come from a man between 35 and 55 years old in good health and CMV-seropositive. Both conserved end residues are part of each CDR3. D genes are given only for firm matches. Rows give clone size only sometimes, using once, few, many, or a class for an expanded clone.

j_call | clone_size | d_call | v_call | cdr3_nt | cdr3_aa
TRBJ1-3 | . | . | TRBV6-5 | TGTGCCAGCACACCCGATGCCGTGAGTGGAAACACCATATATTTT | CASTPDAVSGNTIYF
TRBJ2-2 | . | . | TRBV7-9 | TGTGCCAGCAGCCTTAAAGGGAGTACCGGGGAGCTGTTTTTT | CASSLKGSTGELFF
TRBJ1-2 | . | TRBD1 | TRBV27 | TGTGCCAGCAGTATGGGACAGGGCCACTATGGCTACACCTTC | CASSMGQGHYGYTF
TRBJ2-2 | . | . | TRBV15 | TGTGCCACCAGTAGTAGGACCAACCCCACCGGGGAGCTGTTGTTT | CATSSRTNPTGELLF
TRBJ2-7 | few | . | TRBV27 | TGTGCCAGCAGTTTAGCAGGGAACGAGCAGTACTTC | CASSLAGNEQYF
TRBJ1-2 | . | . | TRBV10-2 | TGCGCCAGCAGTGAGAATGGGCCAGATGGCTACACCTTC | CASSENGPDGYTF
TRBJ2-2 | . | TRBD1 | TRBV5-1 | TGCGCCAGCAGCTTGGCGAGGGGACAGGGGGCGTTCGGGGAGCTGTTTTTT | CASSLARGQGAFGELFF
TRBJ1-1 | . | . | TRBV29-1 | TGCAGCGTTGGGTCCGGGGGAAAGGGATACACTGAAGCTTTCTTT | CSVGSGGKGYTEAFF
TRBJ1-1 | . | . | TRBV18 | TGTGCCAGCTCACCAATTTCAATTCAGAAAGCTTTCTTT | CASSPISIQKAFF
TRBJ2-3 | . | . | TRBV9 | TGTGCCAGCAGCTCGCGAAGAGCAGATACGCAGTATTTT | CASSSRRADTQYF
TRBJ1-4 | . | . | TRBV10-2 | TGCGCCAGCGGTGAGGGGGGGGAAAAACTGTTTTTT | CASGEGGEKLFF
TRBJ2-5 | few | TRBD2 | TRBV2 | TGTGCCAGCAGTGCCCCAGCTAGCGGAGGCGCCCAAGAGACCCAGTACTTC | CASSAPASGGAQETQYF
TRBJ1-5 | . | TRBD1 | TRBV6-5 | TGTGCCAGCAAGCAGGGGGGCCATCAGCCCCAGCATTTT | CASKQGGHQPQHF
TRBJ1-2 | . | TRBD1 | TRBV14 | TGTGCCAGCAGCCCGTCTCCCGGGACAGCAAACTATGGCTACACCTTC | CASSPSPGTANYGYTF
TRBJ1-4 | . | TRBD1 | TRBV27 | TGTGCCAGCACAAGTGCCGGGACAGGGGGAGAAAAACTGTTTTTT | CASTSAGTGGEKLFF
TRBJ1-3 | once | TRBD1 | TRBV29-1 | TGCAGCGTTGAAGCCCCGACAGGGGCCTCTGGAAACACCATATATTTT | CSVEAPTGASGNTIYF
TRBJ1-4 | . | . | TRBV7-9 | TGTGCCAGCAGCTTCGCAACTAATGAAAAACTGTTTTTT | CASSFATNEKLFF
TRBJ2-5 | . | TRBD2 | TRBV5-6 | TGTGCCAGCAGCTCGTTGGGACTAGCGGGTAGCCGGCAAGAGACCCAGTACTTC | CASSSLGLAGSRQETQYF
TRBJ2-2 | . | . | TRBV5-1 | TGCGCCAGCAACTTGGATATCCCGAACACCGGGGAGCTGTTTTTT | CASNLDIPNTGELFF
TRBJ2-2 | . | . | TRBV29-1 | TGCAGCGTTGCGGGGTCCGGGGAGCTGTTTTTT | CSVAGSGELFF
TRBJ2-2 | . | . | TRBV10-1 | TGCGCCAGCAGTCAAGGAGGGAGCGGGGAGCTGTTTTTT | CASSQGGSGELFF
TRBJ1-2 | . | TRBD1 | TRBV28 | TGTGCCAGCAGCGGACAGGCCTATGGCTACACCTTC | CASSGQAYGYTF
TRBJ2-1 | . | TRBD2 | TRBV4-2 | TGTGCCAGCAGCCAAGTGGGGGAGGGGCACAATGAGCAGTTCTTC | CASSQVGEGHNEQFF
TRBJ2-1 | . | TRBD1 | TRBV7-9 | TGTGCCAGCAGCACACAGGGGGAACCCTACAATGAGCAGTTCTTC | CASSTQGEPYNEQFF
TRBJ2-1 | . | TRBD1 | TRBV5-1 | TGCGCCAGCAGCTTGGACAGGGGCAATGAGCAGTTCTTC | CASSLDRGNEQFF
TRBJ2-2 | once | . | TRBV29-1 | TGCAGCGTCCAGGTTCGAAACACCGGGGAGCTGTTTTTT | CSVQVRNTGELFF
TRBJ1-2 | . | TRBD1 | TRBV5-1 | TGCGCCAGCAGCCTTAAACAGGGGGCGATCTATGGCTACACCTTC | CASSLKQGAIYGYTF
TRBJ2-5 | . | . | TRBV7-9 | TGTGCCAGCAGCTTGAAGCGGGCCTCCCAAGAGACCCAGTACTTC | CASSLKRASQETQYF
TRBJ2-3 | . | TRBD2 | TRBV5-1 | TGCGCCAGCAGCGTACAGGGCATAATAGCGGGAGGGGCAGATACGCAGTATTTT | CASSVQGIIAGGADTQYF
TRBJ1-5 | few | . | TRBV7-6 | TGTGCCAGCAGCGACGGGGGGGTTTTAGGGGCCATCTTCAATCAGCCCCAGCATTTT | CASSDGGVLGAIFNQPQHF
TRBJ1-1 | few | . | TRBV7-9 | TGTGCCAGCAGCTTAGTGTATGTGGGGGCGAACACTGAAGCTTTCTTT | CASSLVYVGANTEAFF
TRBJ1-5 | . | TRBD1 | TRBV15 | TGTGCCACCAGCAGTTTAACAGGGGGAGGTCAGCCCCAGCATTTT | CATSSLTGGGQPQHF
TRBJ2-4 | . | TRBD2 | TRBV4-1 | TGCGCCAGCAGCCAAGATGCCCTAGCGGGAGGCCTTGAGGACTTC | CASSQDALAGGLEDF
TRBJ1-2 | . | TRBD1 | TRBV6-6 | TGTGCCAGCAGCCCCGGACAGGGACTAAACTATGGCTACACCTTC | CASSPGQGLNYGYTF
TRBJ1-4 | . | TRBD1 | TRBV19 | TGTGCCAGTAGACCACCTGGGACAGCGCTGATGAAACTGTTTTTT | CASRPPGTALMKLFF
TRBJ2-3 | . | TRBD2 | TRBV18 | TGTGCCAGCTCACAACCGGGACTAGCGGGCTCAGATACGCAGTATTTT | CASSQPGLAGSDTQYF
TRBJ1-1 | . | . | TRBV7-9 | TGTTCCAGCAGCACTATCGGACAGAGGAACACTGAAGCTTTCTTT | CSSSTIGQRNTEAFF
TRBJ2-7 | . | . | TRBV25-1 | TGTGCCAGCAGTGAAGAGCTGTCCTACGAGCAGTACTTC | CASSEELSYEQYF
TRBJ1-1 | once | TRBD1 | TRBV5-6 | TGTGCCGGCAGCTTTATACCGGGACAGGAGAACACTGAAGCTTTCTTT | CAGSFIPGQENTEAFF
TRBJ2-7 | . | . | TRBV9 | TGTGCCAGCAGCGTAGGAACAGGGCACTACGAGCAGTACTTC | CASSVGTGHYEQYF
TRBJ2-5 | . | . | TRBV7-9 | TGTGCCAGCAGCTTAGGGAGTCTAGCGCAAGAGACCCAGTACTTC | CASSLGSLAQETQYF
TRBJ2-5 | . | TRBD1 | TRBV11-2 | TGTGCCAGCAGCAACGACAGGGGAGGAGAGACCCAGTACTTC | CASSNDRGGETQYF
TRBJ2-1 | . | TRBD1 | TRBV7-3 | TGTGCCAGCAGCTTAGAACAGGGGAATGAGCAGTTCTTC | CASSLEQGNEQFF
TRBJ2-1 | . | . | TRBV19 | TGTGCCAGTAGTCCCTGGGAGAGCTCCTACAATGAGCAGTTCTTC | CASSPWESSYNEQFF
TRBJ2-1 | . | TRBD2 | TRBV5-1 | TGCGCCAGCAGCTGGATTAGCGGGAGCTCCTACAATGAGCAGTTCTTC | CASSWISGSSYNEQFF
TRBJ2-5 | once | . | TRBV30 | TGTGCCTGGAGCCCCTCGAAAAGAGTGACCCAGTACTTC | CAWSPSKRVTQYF